This is a list of T cell receptor beta chains from one sample in a study of blood T cell repertoires in COVID-19. Only in-frame clones appear in the TCRdb table, and some are missing; sequencing was by immunoSEQ multiplex PCR. Of tens of thousands of clones listed, roughly 85% are singletons. The sample was peripheral blood. The origin of the receptors is a man between 35 and 55 years old with acute or convalescent COVID-19. CDR3s include the opening cysteine and the closing phenylalanine or tryptophan. D genes are given only for firm matches. Only part of the rows carry a size: once, few, many, or a class if the clone is expanded.

clone_size	v_call	j_call	d_call	cdr3_aa	cdr3_nt
NA	TRBV6-5	TRBJ1-1	NA	CASSYSSGRREAFF	TGTGCCAGCAGTTACTCCTCCGGGAGGCGAGAAGCTTTCTTT
NA	TRBV5-8	TRBJ1-1	NA	CASSLRVVGTEAFF	TGTGCCAGCAGCTTGCGGGTAGTAGGAACTGAAGCTTTCTTT
NA	TRBV4-1	TRBJ2-7	TRBD2	CASSQGTSSSYEQYF	TGCGCCAGCAGCCAAGGGACTAGCAGCTCCTACGAGCAGTACTTC
NA	TRBV11-2	TRBJ1-2	NA	CASGGEAARYGYTF	TGTGCCAGCGGGGGGGAGGCCGCACGCTATGGCTACACCTTC
NA	TRBV7-7	TRBJ2-1	TRBD2	CASSLGTSAHNEQFF	TGTGCCAGCAGCTTGGGGACTAGCGCCCACAATGAGCAGTTCTTC
few	TRBV19	TRBJ1-1	TRBD1	CASRDHRGSIEAFF	TGTGCCAGTAGGGACCACAGGGGTTCTATTGAAGCTTTCTTT
NA	TRBV5-1	TRBJ1-1	NA	CASNAQGGMNTEAFF	TGCGCCAGCAACGCACAGGGAGGGATGAACACTGAAGCTTTCTTT
NA	TRBV5-8	TRBJ1-6	TRBD1	CASSAGQGRSYNSPLHF	TGTGCCAGCAGCGCCGGACAGGGGCGGTCCTATAATTCACCCCTCCACTTT
NA	TRBV19	TRBJ1-2	TRBD1	CASLPTGGYNYGYTF	TGTGCCAGTTTGCCGACAGGGGGCTATAACTATGGCTACACCTTC
NA	TRBV12-3/TRBV12-4	TRBJ1-5	NA	CASSFSPNQPQHF	TGTGCCAGCAGTTTCTCCCCGAATCAGCCCCAGCATTTT
once	TRBV30	TRBJ1-2	NA	CAWSVRQTVYGYTF	TGTGCCTGGAGTGTACGACAGACCGTATATGGCTACACCTTC
NA	TRBV12-3/TRBV12-4	TRBJ1-3	TRBD1	CASRKRQGAIYF	TGTGCCAGCAGAAAGCGACAGGGGGCCATATATTTT
NA	TRBV4-2	TRBJ2-2	TRBD1	CASSQELQGAANTGELFF	TGTGCCAGCAGCCAAGAACTACAGGGGGCGGCGAACACCGGGGAGCTGTTTTTT
NA	TRBV19	TRBJ1-1	NA	CAALQIINTEAFF	TGTGCCGCTTTACAGATAATAAACACTGAAGCTTTCTTT
NA	TRBV7-6	TRBJ2-7	TRBD1	CASSFQGQGGSYEQYF	TGTGCCAGCAGCTTCCAAGGACAGGGCGGTTCCTACGAGCAGTACTTC
once	TRBV6-5	TRBJ1-6	TRBD1	CASILGTGSPLHF	TGTGCCAGCATCCTGGGGACAGGTTCACCCCTCCACTTT
NA	TRBV2	TRBJ2-7	NA	CASSVQASYEQYF	TGTGCCAGCAGTGTTCAGGCCTCCTACGAGCAGTACTTC
NA	TRBV2	TRBJ2-4	TRBD1	CASLLFETGLNIQYF	TGTGCCAGCCTACTGTTTGAGACAGGGTTAAACATTCAGTACTTC
NA	TRBV30	TRBJ1-2	NA	CAWTIGPRVNYGYTF	TGTGCCTGGACCATAGGCCCCCGGGTTAACTATGGCTACACCTTC
NA	TRBV7-9	TRBJ1-2	NA	CASSPPTGVVGYTF	TGTGCCAGCAGCCCCCCCACAGGAGTAGTTGGCTACACCTTC
NA	TRBV4-1	TRBJ2-1	NA	CASSQGPSTTRKQFF	TGCGCCAGCAGCCAAGGACCCTCGACTACTAGGAAGCAGTTCTTC
NA	TRBV11-2	TRBJ1-2	NA	CASSLDSGGRNYGYTF	TGTGCCAGCAGCTTAGACTCCGGAGGGCGAAACTATGGCTACACCTTC
NA	TRBV6-5	TRBJ2-7	NA	CASSYIGGLAYEQYF	TGTGCCAGCAGTTACATTGGGGGGTTAGCCTACGAGCAGTACTTC
NA	TRBV12-3/TRBV12-4	TRBJ1-5	NA	CASSLKGDGPQHF	TGTGCCAGCAGCCTCAAGGGGGATGGGCCCCAGCATTTT
NA	TRBV6-5	TRBJ1-1	NA	CASRLMNTEAFF	TGTGCCAGCAGACTCATGAACACTGAAGCTTTCTTT
NA	TRBV30	TRBJ1-2	TRBD1	CAWSIGTGGGNYGYTF	TGTGCCTGGAGTATCGGGACAGGGGGGGGCAACTATGGCTACACCTTC
NA	TRBV19	TRBJ2-5	NA	CASSIGGSETQYF	TGTGCCAGTAGTATAGGAGGGAGTGAGACCCAGTACTTC
NA	TRBV19	TRBJ1-6	NA	CASSMGGQAGGPPLHF	TGTGCCAGTAGTATGGGAGGGCAGGCCGGAGGGCCACCCCTCCACTTT
few	TRBV3-1/TRBV3-2	TRBJ2-7	NA	CASSPGVGSTYEQYF	TGTGCCAGCAGCCCGGGGGTGGGCTCAACCTACGAGCAGTACTTC